These 28 T cell receptor beta chains share one sample of origin, sequenced in a study of T cell responses to AZD1222 COVID-19 vaccine. Sequenced by immunoSEQ multiplex PCR; TCRdb stores in-frame clones only, minus some. The sample includes 140,000 to 150,000 clones, roughly 90% of them seen just once. Material: peripheral blood, obtained 28 days after the second AZD1222 dose. Source of these receptors: an adult who received the AZD1222 COVID-19 vaccine.

The chain couples TRBV4-3 to TRBJ2-2; D call uncertain. Germline CDR1 reads LGHNA; CDR2 reads YSLEER. CDR3 size: 13 residues. The V and J ends lost 4 bases and 6 bases respectively, with 9 bases between them. Here the CDR3 reads CASSLSSSGELFF. The DNA for the CDR3 is TGCGCCAGCAGCCTGAGTTCGTCCGGGGAGCTGTTTTTT.

J is TRBJ1-1 and V is TRBV2; D uncertain. Looked up from germline, CDR1 is SNHLY and CDR2 is FYNNEI. Trimming removed 1 base at V and 0 bases at J, with 0 bases between. The length of the CDR3 is 12 residues. The CDR3 is CASSEVNTEAFF. DNA of the CDR3: TGTGCCAGCAGTGAAGTGAACACTGAAGCTTTCTTT.

The table lists this clone with a count of one. The chain links TRBV5-1 to TRBJ1-1; 8 bases are a match to TRBD1. The CDR3 runs 14 residues. Per the germline V gene, CDR1 is SGHRS and CDR2 is YFSETQ. V lost 3 bases, J lost 4 bases, and 5 bases stayed unmatched. This chain's CDR3 is CASSSGDRFTEAFF. The CDR3 nucleotides are TGCGCCAGCAGCTCAGGGGACAGGTTCACTGAAGCTTTCTTT.

The chain is built from TRBV5-4 and TRBJ1-1, with no clear D. The CDR3 loop spans 13 amino acids. V lost 1 base to trimming and J lost 7 bases, with 11 bases between them. Germline V gene data show CDR1 as SGHNT and CDR2 as YYREEE (reference sequence). The CDR3 sequence is CASSLWPPVEAFF. The DNA for the CDR3 is TGTGCCAGCAGCTTGTGGCCTCCGGTTGAAGCTTTCTTT.

This chain uses TRBV19 with TRBJ2-7; D gene unclear. The length of the CDR3 is 14 residues. V gave up 0 bases and J gave up 1 base, with 7 bases separating them. Germline V gene data show CDR1 as LNHDA and CDR2 as SQIVND (reference sequence). CDR3 coding DNA: TGTGCCAGTAGTATAGACGGCAGATCCTACGAGCAGTACTTC. Encoded protein: CASSIDGRSYEQYF. Full variable domain (missing parts from reference TRBV19 and TRBJ2-7): DGGITQSPKYLFRKEGQNVTLSCEQNLNHDAMYWYRQDPGQGLRLIYYSQIVNDFQKGDIAEGYSVSREKKESFPLTVTSAQKNPTAFYLCASSIDGRSYEQYFGPGTRLTVT.

The chain uses TRBV27 and TRBJ2-7, with D possibly matching TRBD2 (6 bases). This CDR3 region has 15 residues. CDR1 is MNHEY, CDR2 SMNVEV, per germline (reference sequence). The germline V and J ends were trimmed by 6 bases and 6 bases, with 21 bases remaining between them. The DNA of the CDR3 is TGTGCCAGCAGCTTTGGGGGACTTTACGACCGCGAGCAGTACTTC. This encodes CASSFGGLYDREQYF.

The chain recombines TRBV6-5 with TRBJ1-5; 7 bases map to TRBD1. The CDR3 has 15 residues. Germline V lookup: CDR1 MNHEY, CDR2 SVGAGI. Trimming took 0 bases from V and 5 from J; bases not matched to a gene: 4. Here the CDR3 DNA reads TGTGCCAGCAGTTACTCGGGTACAGGGGATCAGCCCCAGCATTTT. It yields the protein CASSYSGTGDQPQHF.

The rearrangement uses TRBV28 and TRBJ1-3; D uncertain. The CDR3 covers 14 residues. Germline CDR1 MDHEN, CDR2 SYDVKM. V shed 4 bases and J shed 0 bases, with 7 bases lying between them. This CDR3 reads CASSSPHSGNTIYF. The CDR3 region has the DNA TGTGCCAGCAGTTCCCCCCACTCTGGAAACACCATATATTTT.

This chain joins TRBV6-5 and TRBJ1-2; a weak D match, TRBD1 (5 bases). There are 12 residues in the CDR3. From germline, CDR1 is MNHEY and CDR2 SVGAGI. V was trimmed by 4 bases and J by 6 bases, leaving 9 bases between them. CDR3 nucleotides: TGTGCCAGCAGTTCGGGGGGGGATGGCTACACCTTC. Its translation: CASSSGGDGYTF.

The V and J genes are TRBV6-1 and TRBJ2-1; D tentatively fits TRBD1 or TRBD2 (5 bases each). This CDR3 contains 15 residues. Looked up from germline, CDR1 is MNHNS and CDR2 is SASEGT. V lost 1 base, J lost 0 bases, and 7 bases lay in between. CDR3 DNA: TGTGCCAGCAGTGAAGGGGGGAGCTCCTACAATGAGCAGTTCTTC. As protein: CASSEGGSSYNEQFF.

The V gene is TRBV19, the J gene TRBJ2-5; tentative D call: TRBD1 (6 bases). The CDR3 has 15 amino acids. Germline V lookup: CDR1 LNHDA, CDR2 SQIVND (reference sequence). V was cut by 0 bases and J by 5 bases, with 13 bases left in between. CDR3 in DNA: TGTGCCAGTAGTATAGATCAAACAGGGCGGGAGACCCAGTACTTC. Its translation is CASSIDQTGRETQYF.

This clone was detected once. The rearrangement uses TRBV7-3 and TRBJ1-1, with TRBD1 identical over 9 bases. In germline, CDR1 is SGHTA, CDR2 FQGTGA. V trimming: 8 bases; J trimming: 1 base; junction bases outside the gene matches: 2. The CDR3 has 13 amino acids. The chain's CDR3 is CASGQGPNTEAFF. The CDR3 region has the DNA TGTGCCAGCGGACAGGGGCCGAACACTGAAGCTTTCTTT.

This chain connects TRBV29-1 to TRBJ1-6, with D maybe TRBD1 (6 bases). The CDR3 sequence is 15 residues long. The V gene lost 4 bases and the J gene lost 7 bases, with 17 bases spanning the gap. The germline CDR1 and CDR2 sequences are SQVTM and ANQGSEA. CDR3: CSVGGTGTFNSPLHF. The CDR3 region has the DNA TGCAGCGTTGGAGGCACCGGGACATTCAATTCACCCCTCCACTTT.

For the CDR3, the DNA is TGTGCCAGCAGCAGGGACTCCAACTCCTACGAGCAGTACTTC. Its translation: CASSRDSNSYEQYF. This chain connects TRBV9 to TRBJ2-7; D is perhaps TRBD2 (6 bases). The CDR3 is made up of 14 amino acids. The germline V gene encodes CDR1 SGDLS and CDR2 YYNGEE. Trimming removed 4 bases at V and 0 bases at J, with 11 bases between.

CDR3 in DNA: TGTGCCAGCAGCTCCCCGGGGGACGAGCAGTACTTC. Translated: CASSSPGDEQYF. The rearrangement links TRBV6-5 to TRBJ2-7; maybe TRBD2 (6 bases). The V end lost 6 bases, the J end lost 5 bases, and 11 bases lay between the germline ends. This CDR3 has 12 amino acids. Germline loops: CDR1 MNHEY, CDR2 SVGAGI.

The chain links TRBV10-1 to TRBJ1-1, with D possibly being TRBD1 (5 bases). Trimming shortened V by 5 bases and J by 2 bases, and 9 bases separated the two germline ends. Looked up from germline, CDR1 is WNHNN and CDR2 is SYGVQD (reference sequence). This CDR3 spans 13 amino acids. CDR3 residues: CASSQQGNTEAFF. The CDR3 DNA reads as TGCGCCAGCAGTCAGCAGGGAAACACTGAAGCTTTCTTT.

The V gene is TRBV24-1, the J gene TRBJ2-7; 10 bases agree with TRBD1. Trimming removed 4 bases from V and 0 bases from J; junction bases left unmatched: 5. CDR3 size: 16 residues. CDR1 KGHDR and CDR2 SFDVKD come from the germline V gene. The CDR3 loop is CATSDAGTGDSYEQYF. CDR3 coding DNA: TGTGCCACCAGTGACGCCGGGACAGGGGACTCCTACGAGCAGTACTTC.

The chain has TRBV28 and TRBJ1-5, with no clear D. CDR3 size: 11 residues. Germline CDR1 is MDHEN and CDR2 is SYDVKM. V lost 6 bases and J lost 4, with 4 bases in between. This CDR3 reads CASSTNQPQHF. CDR3 coding DNA: TGTGCCAGCAGCACTAATCAGCCCCAGCATTTT. Variable domain in full (rest from reference TRBV28 and TRBJ1-5): DVKVTQSSRYLVKRTGEKVFLECVQDMDHENMFWYRQDPGLGLRLIYFSYDVKMKEKGDIPEGYSVSREKKERFSLILESASTNQTSMYLCASSTNQPQHFGDGTRLSIL.

The chain joins TRBV19 to TRBJ2-2; TRBD2 agrees at 13 bases. Germline loops: CDR1 LNHDA, CDR2 SQIVND (reference sequence). This CDR3 has 18 residues. V trimming: 10 bases; J trimming: 4 bases; junction bases outside the gene matches: 15. The CDR3 sequence: CATHGLAGDNVGTGELFF. The CDR3, as DNA: TGTGCCACCCACGGACTAGCGGGGGACAACGTCGGCACCGGGGAGCTGTTTTTT.

The rearrangement links TRBV29-1 to TRBJ1-2; a possible D gene is TRBD1 (6 bases). V was trimmed by 4 bases and J by 4 bases, leaving 10 bases between them. Germline-derived CDR1 and CDR2 are SQVTM and ANQGSEA. CDR3 length equals 12 residues. The DNA of the CDR3 is TGCAGCGTTGGGGACAAGACCTATGGCTACACCTTC. It codes for CSVGDKTYGYTF.

The chain links TRBV10-3 to TRBJ2-5, with TRBD2 matching 9 bases. The CDR3 spans 16 residues. Germline V gives CDR1 ENHRY, CDR2 SYGVKD. V dropped 4 bases and J dropped 5; count of bases not matched to a gene: 11. The chain's CDR3 is CAISASGRPPGETQYF. The CDR3 coding sequence is TGTGCCATCAGTGCCAGCGGGAGGCCCCCGGGGGAGACCCAGTACTTC.

The gene calls are TRBV10-3 and TRBJ2-7; D might be TRBD2 (5 bases). The CDR3 consists of 14 residues. The V end lost 10 bases, the J end lost 7 bases, and 23 bases lay between the germline ends. In germline, CDR1 is ENHRY, CDR2 SYGVKD. The CDR3 DNA is TGTGCCAGCGGGCGTCAGGCGAGTGAGAAAGAGCAGTACTTC. The encoded protein is CASGRQASEKEQYF.

This clone was seen once. The chain is built from TRBV18 and TRBJ2-7; D may match TRBD1 or TRBD2 (5 bases each). Deletions cut 3 bases from V and 5 bases from J, with 14 bases between. Germline V gives CDR1 KGHSH, CDR2 LQKENI. The CDR3 consists of 14 residues. The CDR3 region has the DNA TGTGCCAGCTCACCGTCCGGGACGCCCCACGAGCAGTACTTC. Encoded protein: CASSPSGTPHEQYF. Complete variable domain (other parts from reference TRBV18 and TRBJ2-7): NAGVMQNPRHLVRRRGQEARLRCSPMKGHSHVYWYRQLPEEGLKFMVYLQKENIIDESGMPKERFSAEFPKEGPSILRIQQVVRGDSAAYFCASSPSGTPHEQYFGPGTRLTVT.

The chain links TRBV7-9 to TRBJ2-2; 8 bases agree with TRBD2. The CDR3 is 15 residues long. Germline V gives CDR1 SEHNR, CDR2 FQNEAQ (reference sequence). V lost 5 bases and J lost 1; bases outside the gene matches: 3. The CDR3 loop is CASSDGTRNTGELFF. The CDR3 DNA reads as TGTGCCAGCAGCGACGGGACTAGGAACACCGGGGAGCTGTTTTTT. The full variable domain, completed using reference TRBV7-9 and TRBJ2-2, is DTGVSQNPRHKITKRGQNVTFRCDPISEHNRLYWYRQTLGQGPEFLTYFQNEAQLEKSRLLSDRFSAERPKGSFSTLEIQRTEQGDSAMYLCASSDGTRNTGELFFGEGSRLTVL.

The chain links TRBV2 to TRBJ2-1, with TRBD2 identical over 8 bases. The junction had 12 bases not matched to a gene; V was cut back by 10 bases and J by 4 bases. The CDR3 loop spans 15 amino acids. Germline CDR1 and CDR2: SNHLY and FYNNEI. The DNA of the CDR3 is TGTGCCATCGCTTTGGGGGCGGGGGGATACAATGAGCAGTTCTTC. It encodes CAIALGAGGYNEQFF.

This chain links TRBV28 with TRBJ1-2; D remains unclear. The CDR3 runs to 12 residues. V dropped 6 bases and J dropped 7 bases, with 12 bases sitting between them. Per germline, CDR1 MDHEN and CDR2 SYDVKM. The CDR3 is CASRGRVVGYTF. The CDR3 DNA is TGTGCCAGCAGGGGGAGGGTCGTTGGCTACACCTTC.

The chain uses TRBV30 and TRBJ2-6; no definite D call. The CDR3 extends over 14 amino acids. V was shortened by 3 bases and J by 4 bases, with 10 bases between the two germline ends. CDR1 GTSNPN and CDR2 SVGIG come from the germline V gene (reference sequence). CDR3 residues: CAWSEQSGANVLTF. CDR3 in DNA: TGTGCCTGGAGCGAACAATCAGGGGCCAACGTCCTGACTTTC.

This clone is a singleton in its sample. The genes are TRBV2 and TRBJ2-1; D perhaps matches TRBD2 (6 bases). Germline CDR1 SNHLY, CDR2 FYNNEI. V lost 6 bases to trimming and J lost 8 bases, with 29 bases between them. This CDR3 comprises 18 residues. The CDR3 loop is CASSASAIGGLVVDEQFF. The CDR3 DNA reads TGTGCCAGCAGCGCCTCCGCGATCGGAGGGCTTGTAGTCGATGAGCAGTTCTTC.